This T cell receptor (beta chain) is from a study of shared clonotypes between healthy human individuals. This clone came up a few times. The antigen is not known. Assay: immunoSEQ multiplex PCR; the TCRdb copy retains only in-frame clones and omits some. The data contain about 2 million clones, over 85% of them singletons. CD45RO-negative, CCR7-selected cells formed the naive CD8 fraction, which excluded terminally differentiated effector memory CD45RA+ cells. The CDR3 spans 13 residues. Germline V lookup: CDR1 SGHVS, CDR2 FQNEAQ. V dropped 0 bases and J dropped 2 bases, with 2 bases sitting between them. Findings of the study overall: Among a handful of donors, roughly 5.5% of naive CD4 clonotypes were found in common.

The TCR comes from a man younger than 30 in good health. Specimen: naive CD8+ T cells sorted from blood. The chain combines TRBV7-8 with TRBJ1-3, with D hard to call. Here the CDR3 reads CASSLAPGNTIYF. The CDR3 DNA sequence: TGTGCCAGCAGCTTAGCCCCTGGAAACACCATATATTTT.